Ten or more counts support the clone carrying this T cell receptor beta chain. This entry is derived from a study of blood T cells in healthy people across ages. Combining a sample-barcoded 5' primer with a J-beta primer mix, a second PCR ran for 7 to 11 cycles. TCRdb itself ran the 5' RACE reads through MiXCR, one entry per CDR3 protein. Counted here are 550,000 to 800,000 distinct CDR3 sequences, approximately 31% occurring once; the ten biggest clones make up 15%. The CDR3 is 15 amino acids. J was trimmed by 5 bases and V by 5 bases; bases with no gene match: 11. The V gene's germline CDR1 is MDHEN and CDR2 SYDVKM.

The sequence derives from a woman aged 80 or over in good health. The specimen sequenced was blood. The chain recombines TRBV28 with TRBJ2-5; 7 nucleotides agree with TRBD1. The DNA for the CDR3 is TGTGCCAGCAGTCGAGCGACAGGGACCTCGGAGACCCAGTACTTC. It codes for CASSRATGTSETQYF.